The T cell receptor beta chain described here comes from a study of tumor-infiltrating lymphocytes in localized non-small cell lung cancer. Profiled with immunoSEQ multiplex PCR; TCRdb holds only in-frame clones, not every one. The sample holds about 13,000 clones, roughly 70% seen once. Study-wide results and limits: Not all patients were TCR sequenced, owing to tissue quantity. Different pieces of the same tissue went to different assays, confounding technical variation with intratumor heterogeneity. Immunotypes IM1 and IM2 had similar TCR-derived T-cell fractions.

The CDR3 length is 14 residues. V was trimmed by 1 base and J by 1 base, leaving 9 bases between them. From germline, CDR1 is SGHDT and CDR2 YYEEEE. The table lists this clone with a count of one. The target antigen is unknown. The clonotype originates from a human donor with non-small cell lung cancer. The sequencing sample was made of lung tumor tissue. V and J are TRBV5-6 and TRBJ2-7; TRBD2 is a possible D gene (5 bases). The CDR3 sequence: CASSLIAISYEQYF. The CDR3 coding sequence is TGTGCCAGCAGCTTGATAGCGATATCCTACGAGCAGTACTTC. Full variable domain (missing parts from reference TRBV5-6 and TRBJ2-7): DAGVTQSPTHLIKTRGQQVTLRCSPKSGHDTVSWYQQALGQGPQFIFQYYEEEERQRGNFPDRFSGHQFPNYSSELNVNALLLGDSALYLCASSLIAISYEQYFGPGTRLTVT.